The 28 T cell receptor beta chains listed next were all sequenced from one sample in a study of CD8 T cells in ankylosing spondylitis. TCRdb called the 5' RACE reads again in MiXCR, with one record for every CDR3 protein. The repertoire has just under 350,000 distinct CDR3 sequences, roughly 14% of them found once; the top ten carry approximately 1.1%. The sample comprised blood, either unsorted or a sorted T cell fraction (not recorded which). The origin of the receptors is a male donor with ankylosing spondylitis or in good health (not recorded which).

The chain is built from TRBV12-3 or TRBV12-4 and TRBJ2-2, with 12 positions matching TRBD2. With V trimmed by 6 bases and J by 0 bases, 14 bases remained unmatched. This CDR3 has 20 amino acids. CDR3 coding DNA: TGTGCCAGCAGAGGGCGACTAGCGGGGGTCCACCTCGCGAACACCGGGGAGCTGTTTTTT. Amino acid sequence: CASRGRLAGVHLANTGELFF.

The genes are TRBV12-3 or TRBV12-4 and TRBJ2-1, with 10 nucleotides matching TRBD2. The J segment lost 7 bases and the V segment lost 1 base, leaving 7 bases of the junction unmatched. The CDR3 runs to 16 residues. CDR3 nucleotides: TGTGCCAGCAGTTTAGGTTTAGCGGGAGGTGGAAATGAGCAGTTCTTC. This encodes CASSLGLAGGGNEQFF.

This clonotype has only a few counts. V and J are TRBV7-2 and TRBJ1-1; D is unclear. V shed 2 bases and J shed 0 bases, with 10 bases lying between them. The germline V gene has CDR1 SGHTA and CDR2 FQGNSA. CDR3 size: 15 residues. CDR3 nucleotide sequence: TGTGCCAGCAGCTTATTGTTCCTCATGAACACTGAAGCTTTCTTT. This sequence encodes CASSLLFLMNTEAFF.

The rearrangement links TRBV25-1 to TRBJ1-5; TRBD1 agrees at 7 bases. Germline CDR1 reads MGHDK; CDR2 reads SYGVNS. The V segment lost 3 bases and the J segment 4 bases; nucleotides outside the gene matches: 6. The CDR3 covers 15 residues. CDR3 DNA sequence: TGTGCCAGCAGTGAGACAGGGATCTTGAATCAGCCCCAGCATTTT. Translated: CASSETGILNQPQHF.

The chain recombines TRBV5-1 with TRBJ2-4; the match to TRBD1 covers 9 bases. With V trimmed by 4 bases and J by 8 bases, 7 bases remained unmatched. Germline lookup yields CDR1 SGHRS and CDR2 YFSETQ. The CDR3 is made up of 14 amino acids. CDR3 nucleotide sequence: TGCGCCAGCAGCGCCCGGGACAGGGACGACATTCAGTACTTC. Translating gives CASSARDRDDIQYF.

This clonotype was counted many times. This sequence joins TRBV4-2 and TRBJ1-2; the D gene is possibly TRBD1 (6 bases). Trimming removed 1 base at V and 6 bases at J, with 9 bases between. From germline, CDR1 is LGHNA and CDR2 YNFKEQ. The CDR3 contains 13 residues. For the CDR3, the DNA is TGTGCCAGCAGCCAAGTTGGGGGCGATGGCTACACCTTC. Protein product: CASSQVGGDGYTF.

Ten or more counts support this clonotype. CDR3 sequence reads: CATSDAASIYNEQFF. In DNA, the CDR3 is TGTGCCACCAGTGATGCGGCTAGCATCTACAATGAGCAGTTCTTC. J is TRBJ2-1 and V is TRBV24-1; D perhaps matches TRBD2 (5 bases). This CDR3 contains 15 residues. Germline V gene lookup returns CDR1 KGHDR and CDR2 SFDVKD. Trimming shortened V by 3 bases and J by 3 bases, and 11 bases separated the two germline ends.

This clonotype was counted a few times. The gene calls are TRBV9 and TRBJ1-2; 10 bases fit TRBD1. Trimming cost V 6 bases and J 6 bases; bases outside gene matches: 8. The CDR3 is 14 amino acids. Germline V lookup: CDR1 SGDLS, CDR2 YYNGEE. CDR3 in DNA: TGTGCCAGCAATCGGGACAGGGGCGTAAATGGCTACACCTTC. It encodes CASNRDRGVNGYTF. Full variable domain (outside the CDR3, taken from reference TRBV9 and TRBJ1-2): DSGVTQTPKHLITATGQRVTLRCSPRSGDLSVYWYQQSLDQGLQFLIQYYNGEERAKGNILERFSAQQFPDLHSELNLSSLELGDSALYFCASNRDRGVNGYTFGSGTRLTVV.

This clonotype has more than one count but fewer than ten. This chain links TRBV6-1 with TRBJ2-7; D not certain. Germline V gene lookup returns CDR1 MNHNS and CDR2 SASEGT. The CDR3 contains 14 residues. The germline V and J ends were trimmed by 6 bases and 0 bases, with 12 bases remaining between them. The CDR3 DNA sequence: TGTGCCAGCAGCCGCGACATGATCTCCTACGAGCAGTACTTC. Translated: CASSRDMISYEQYF.

CDR3 sequence: CASSMDFWTDTQYF. DNA of the CDR3: TGTGCCAGTAGTATGGACTTTTGGACAGATACGCAGTATTTT. This sequence joins TRBV19 and TRBJ2-3; maybe TRBD2 (5 bases). This CDR3 spans 14 amino acids. V was shortened by 3 bases and J by 3 bases, with 10 bases between the two germline ends. Germline CDR1 reads LNHDA; CDR2 reads SQIVND (reference sequence).

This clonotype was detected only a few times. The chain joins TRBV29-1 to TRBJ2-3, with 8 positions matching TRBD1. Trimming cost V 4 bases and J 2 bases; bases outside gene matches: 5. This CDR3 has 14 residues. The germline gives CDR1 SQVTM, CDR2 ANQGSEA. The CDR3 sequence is CSVGDRGSTDTQYF. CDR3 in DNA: TGCAGCGTTGGAGACAGGGGCTCCACAGATACGCAGTATTTT.

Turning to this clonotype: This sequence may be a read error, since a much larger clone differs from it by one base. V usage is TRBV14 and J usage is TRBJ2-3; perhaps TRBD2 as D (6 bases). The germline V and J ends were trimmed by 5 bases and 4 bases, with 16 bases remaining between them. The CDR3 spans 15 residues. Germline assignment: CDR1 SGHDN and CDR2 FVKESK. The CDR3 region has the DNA TGTGCCAGCAGCGGAACTAGTCGGAGGGCAGATACGCAGTATTTT. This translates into CASSGTSRRADTQYF.

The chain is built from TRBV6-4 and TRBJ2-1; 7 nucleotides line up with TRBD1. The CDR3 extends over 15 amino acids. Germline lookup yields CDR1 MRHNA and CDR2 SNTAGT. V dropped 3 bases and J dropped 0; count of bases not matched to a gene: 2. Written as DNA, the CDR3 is TGTGCCAGCAGTGAAAGGGACAGCTCCTACAATGAGCAGTTCTTC. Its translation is CASSERDSSYNEQFF.

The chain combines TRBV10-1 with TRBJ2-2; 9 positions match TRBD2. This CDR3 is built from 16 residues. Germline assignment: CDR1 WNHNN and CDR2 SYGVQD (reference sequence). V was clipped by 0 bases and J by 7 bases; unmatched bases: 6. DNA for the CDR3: TGCGCCAGCAGTGAGTCAAAGAGCGGGAGGATCGGGGAGCTGTTTTTT. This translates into CASSESKSGRIGELFF.

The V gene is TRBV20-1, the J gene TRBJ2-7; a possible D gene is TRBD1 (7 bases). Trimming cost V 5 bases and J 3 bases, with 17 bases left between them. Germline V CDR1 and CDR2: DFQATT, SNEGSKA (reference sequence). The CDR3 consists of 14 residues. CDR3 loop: CSAGAGQGGYEQYF. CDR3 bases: TGCAGTGCTGGGGCAGGTCAGGGGGGCTACGAGCAGTACTTC.

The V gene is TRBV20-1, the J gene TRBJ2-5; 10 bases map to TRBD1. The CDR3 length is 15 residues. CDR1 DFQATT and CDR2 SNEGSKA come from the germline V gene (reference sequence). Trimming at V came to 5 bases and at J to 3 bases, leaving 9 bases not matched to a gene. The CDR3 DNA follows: TGCAGTGCTCGGACCGGGACAGGGGCCAAAGAGACCCAGTACTTC. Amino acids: CSARTGTGAKETQYF.

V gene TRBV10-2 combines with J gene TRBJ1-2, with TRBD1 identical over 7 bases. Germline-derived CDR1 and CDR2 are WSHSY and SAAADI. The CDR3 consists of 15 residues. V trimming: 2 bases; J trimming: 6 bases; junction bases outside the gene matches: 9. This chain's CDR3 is CASSEKRQGSHGYTF. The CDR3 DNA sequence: TGCGCCAGCAGTGAGAAGAGACAGGGATCGCATGGCTACACCTTC.

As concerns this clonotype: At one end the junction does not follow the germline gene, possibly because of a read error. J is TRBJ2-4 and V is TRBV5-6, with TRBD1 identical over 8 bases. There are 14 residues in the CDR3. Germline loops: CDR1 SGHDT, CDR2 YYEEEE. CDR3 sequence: CASSLGQGLNIQYF. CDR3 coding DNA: TGTGCCAGCAGCTTGGGACAGGGGCTAAACATTCAGTATTTC.

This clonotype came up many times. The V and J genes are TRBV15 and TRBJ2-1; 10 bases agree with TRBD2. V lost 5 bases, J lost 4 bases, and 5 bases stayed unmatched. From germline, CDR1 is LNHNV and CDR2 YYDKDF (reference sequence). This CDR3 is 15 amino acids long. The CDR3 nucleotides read TGTGCCACCAGCCCCGGACTAGCGGTATACAATGAGCAGTTCTTC. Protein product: CATSPGLAVYNEQFF.

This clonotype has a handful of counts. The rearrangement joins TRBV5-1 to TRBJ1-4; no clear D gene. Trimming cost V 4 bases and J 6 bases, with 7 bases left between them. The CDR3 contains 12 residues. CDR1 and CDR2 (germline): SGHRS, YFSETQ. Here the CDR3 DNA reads TGCGCCAGCAGCCACCCGGATGAAAAACTGTTTTTT. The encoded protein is CASSHPDEKLFF.

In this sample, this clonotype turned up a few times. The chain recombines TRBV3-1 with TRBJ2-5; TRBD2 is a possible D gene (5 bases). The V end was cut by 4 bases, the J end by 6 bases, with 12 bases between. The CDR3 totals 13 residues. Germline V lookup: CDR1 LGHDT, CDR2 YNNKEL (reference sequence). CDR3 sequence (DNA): TGTGCCAGCAGCCCCGGACTTGGACAGACCCAGTACTTC. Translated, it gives CASSPGLGQTQYF.

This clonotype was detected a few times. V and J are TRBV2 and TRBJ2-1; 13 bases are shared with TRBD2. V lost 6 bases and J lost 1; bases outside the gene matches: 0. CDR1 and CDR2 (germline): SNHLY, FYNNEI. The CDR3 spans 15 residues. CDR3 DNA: TGTGCCAGCAGGACTAGCGGGGGGTCCTACAATGAGCAGTTCTTC. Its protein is CASRTSGGSYNEQFF.

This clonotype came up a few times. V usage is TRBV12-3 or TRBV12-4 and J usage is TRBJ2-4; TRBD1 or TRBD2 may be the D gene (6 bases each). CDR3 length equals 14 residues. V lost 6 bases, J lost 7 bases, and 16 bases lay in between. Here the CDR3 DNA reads TGTGCCAGCAGCCCCCGGGGGCAGGAGAACATTCAGTACTTC. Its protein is CASSPRGQENIQYF.

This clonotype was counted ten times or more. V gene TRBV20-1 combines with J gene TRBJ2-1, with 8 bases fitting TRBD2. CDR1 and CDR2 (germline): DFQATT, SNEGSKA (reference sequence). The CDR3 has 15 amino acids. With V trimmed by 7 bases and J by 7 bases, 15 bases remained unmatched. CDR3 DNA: TGCAGTGGCTTGGGACTAGACCCTTCTCGTAATGAGCAGTTCTTC. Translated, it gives CSGLGLDPSRNEQFF.

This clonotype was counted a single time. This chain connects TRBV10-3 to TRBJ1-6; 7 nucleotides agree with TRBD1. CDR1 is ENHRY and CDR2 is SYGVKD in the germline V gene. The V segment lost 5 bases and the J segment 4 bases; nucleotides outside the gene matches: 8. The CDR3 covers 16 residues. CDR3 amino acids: CAISQDRTPYNSPLHF. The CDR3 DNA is TGTGCCATCAGTCAGGACAGGACACCTTATAATTCACCCCTCCACTTT.

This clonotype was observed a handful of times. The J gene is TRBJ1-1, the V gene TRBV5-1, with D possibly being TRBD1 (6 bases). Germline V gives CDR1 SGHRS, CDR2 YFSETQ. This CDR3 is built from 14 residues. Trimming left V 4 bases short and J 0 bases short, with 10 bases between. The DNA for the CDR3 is TGCGCCAGCAGCATACAGGGCCTGAACACTGAAGCTTTCTTT. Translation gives CASSIQGLNTEAFF.

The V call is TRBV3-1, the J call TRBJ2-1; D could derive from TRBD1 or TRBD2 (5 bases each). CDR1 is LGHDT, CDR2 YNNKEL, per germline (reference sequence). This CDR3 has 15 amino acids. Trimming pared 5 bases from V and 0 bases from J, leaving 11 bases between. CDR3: CASSKGPGSYNEQFF. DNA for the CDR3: TGTGCCAGCAGCAAGGGACCGGGCTCCTACAATGAGCAGTTCTTC.

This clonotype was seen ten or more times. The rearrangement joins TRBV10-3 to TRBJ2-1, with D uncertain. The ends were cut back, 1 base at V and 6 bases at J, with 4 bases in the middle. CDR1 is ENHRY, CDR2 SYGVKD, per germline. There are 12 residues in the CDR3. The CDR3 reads CAISEYPNEQFF. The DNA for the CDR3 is TGTGCCATCAGTGAGTACCCCAATGAGCAGTTCTTC.